This is a list of T cell receptor beta chains from one sample in a study of cytomegalovirus exposure and HLA in healthy donors. Produced via immunoSEQ multiplex PCR; TCRdb's table is partial and in-frame only. The table includes roughly 120,000 clones, about four fifths detected once. The specimen sequenced was PBMCs. The receptors were sampled from a man in his late teens or twenties in good health and CMV-seronegative. Both conserved end residues are part of each CDR3. Fields, in order: clone size, D gene, V gene, J gene, CDR3 DNA, CDR3 protein. D genes are given only for firm matches. Size is omitted from some rows. Given values are once, few, many or a class for expanded clones.

>.|TRBD1|TRBV28|TRBJ2-7
TGTGCCAGCAGTTTATGGGCGGGACAGGTGGTCGAGCAGTACTTC
CASSLWAGQVVEQYF
>.|.|TRBV2|TRBJ1-4
TGTGCCAGCAGATTATATGAAAAACTGTTTTTT
CASRLYEKLFF
>.|.|TRBV5-1|TRBJ2-1
TGCGCCAGCAGCACAGGACAGTTATCCTACAATGAGCAGTTCTTC
CASSTGQLSYNEQFF
>.|.|TRBV27|TRBJ1-5
TGTGCCAGCAGTCCAGGGTTATTGCAGCCCCAGCATTTT
CASSPGLLQPQHF
>few|.|TRBV2|TRBJ1-2
TGTGCCAGCAGTGAAGTTAGAGCTAACTATGGCTACACCTTC
CASSEVRANYGYTF
>.|.|TRBV6-5|TRBJ1-1
TGTGCCAGCATGCGGTCCGACACTGAAGCTTTCTTT
CASMRSDTEAFF
>.|TRBD1|TRBV18|TRBJ2-7
TGTGCCAGCTCACGGGACAGATATCCCGAGCAGTACTTC
CASSRDRYPEQYF
>medium-sized|TRBD2|TRBV6-4|TRBJ2-1
TGTGCCAGCAGTTCCGGGACTAGCGACTACAATGAGCAGTTCTTC
CASSSGTSDYNEQFF
>.|.|TRBV5-1|TRBJ2-2
TGCGCCAGCAGCTTGGCCGGTCCTTCGAACACCGGGGAGCTGTTTTTT
CASSLAGPSNTGELFF
>once|TRBD1|TRBV6-5|TRBJ2-1
TGTGCCAGCAGGAAAGGACAGGGCCTCCCGGATGAGCAGTTCTTC
CASRKGQGLPDEQFF
>.|TRBD1|TRBV5-1|TRBJ2-2
TGCGCCAGCAGCGGGGGTTCACAGGGGTCGATGACCGGGGAGCTGTTTTTT
CASSGGSQGSMTGELFF
>.|TRBD2|TRBV5-4|TRBJ2-3
TGTGCCAGCAGCTTGGTTGGTGGGAGGGCGGCAGATACGCAGTATTTT
CASSLVGGRAADTQYF
>.|.|TRBV4-2|TRBJ1-1
TGTGCCAGCAGCCAAGCAGGGGCAGGGAACACTGAAGCTTTCTTT
CASSQAGAGNTEAFF
>.|TRBD1|TRBV27|TRBJ2-5
TGTGCCAGCAGTTTAAAGGGGACAGGAAAAGAGACCCAGTACTTC
CASSLKGTGKETQYF
>.|.|TRBV27|TRBJ2-7
TGTGCCAGCAGTTTTCAGGGCCCACCCTACGAGCAGTACTTC
CASSFQGPPYEQYF
>.|.|TRBV6-1|TRBJ2-7
TGTGCCAGCAGTCTGACCCAGGGCGAGCAGTACTTC
CASSLTQGEQYF